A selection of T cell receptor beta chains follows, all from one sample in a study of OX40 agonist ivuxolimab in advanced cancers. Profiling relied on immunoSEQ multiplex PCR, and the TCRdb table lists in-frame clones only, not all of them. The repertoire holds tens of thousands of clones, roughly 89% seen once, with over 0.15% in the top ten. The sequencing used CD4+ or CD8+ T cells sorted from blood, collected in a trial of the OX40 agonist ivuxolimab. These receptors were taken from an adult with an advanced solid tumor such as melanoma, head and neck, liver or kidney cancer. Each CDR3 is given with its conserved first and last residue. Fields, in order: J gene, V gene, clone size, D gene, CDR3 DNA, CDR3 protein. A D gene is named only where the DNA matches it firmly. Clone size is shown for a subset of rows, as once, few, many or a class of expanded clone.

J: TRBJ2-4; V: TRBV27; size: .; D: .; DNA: TGTGCCAGCAGTTTAAAAGCGCGAGCGGACATTCAGTACTTC; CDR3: CASSLKARADIQYF
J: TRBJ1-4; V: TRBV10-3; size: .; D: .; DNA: TGTGCCACCGGGATAGGTGAAAAACTGTTTTTT; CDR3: CATGIGEKLFF
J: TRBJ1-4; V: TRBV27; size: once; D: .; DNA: TGTGCCAGCAGTTCCATCCTCAGGGGTCTGAATGAAAAACTGTTTTTT; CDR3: CASSSILRGLNEKLFF
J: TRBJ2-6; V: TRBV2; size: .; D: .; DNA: TGTGCCAGCAGCCAACAGGGAGCCGGGGCCAACGTCCTGACTTTC; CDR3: CASSQQGAGANVLTF
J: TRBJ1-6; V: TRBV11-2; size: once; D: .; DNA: TGTGCCAGCAGTCCCACAAGCTCCTATAATTCACCCCTCCACTTT; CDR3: CASSPTSSYNSPLHF
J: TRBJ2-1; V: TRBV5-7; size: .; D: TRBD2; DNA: TGTGCCAGCAGCTTGAGCGGGAGGTCCTACAATGAGCAGTTCTTC; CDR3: CASSLSGRSYNEQFF
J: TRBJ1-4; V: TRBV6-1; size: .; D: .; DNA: TGTGCCAGCAGACAAACAGAGGCAACTAATGAAAAACTGTTTTTT; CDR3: CASRQTEATNEKLFF
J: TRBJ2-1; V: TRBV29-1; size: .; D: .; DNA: TGCAGCGTTGAACTACCAGATCCAAGCTCCTACAATGAGCAGTTCTTC; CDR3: CSVELPDPSSYNEQFF
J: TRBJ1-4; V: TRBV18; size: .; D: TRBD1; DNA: TGTGCCAGCTCACCAATACCGGGACAGGGGAGCACAACTAATGAAAAACTGTTTTTT; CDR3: CASSPIPGQGSTTNEKLFF
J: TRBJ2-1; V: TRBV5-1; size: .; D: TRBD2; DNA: TGCGCCAGCAGCTCGGGACTAGTCGGGGACAATGAGCAGTTCTTC; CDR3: CASSSGLVGDNEQFF
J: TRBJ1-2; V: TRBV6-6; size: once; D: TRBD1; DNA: TGTGCCAGCAGTTACCCAAGGACAGGGGGCTATGGCTACACCTTC; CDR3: CASSYPRTGGYGYTF
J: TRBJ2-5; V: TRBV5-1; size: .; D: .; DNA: TGCGCCAGCAGCTTGGCACTGGAGACCCAGTACTTC; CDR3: CASSLALETQYF
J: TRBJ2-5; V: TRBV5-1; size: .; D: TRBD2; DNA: TGCGCCAGCAGCCTGGGACTAGCGGGGGGGCAAGAGACCCAGTACTTC; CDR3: CASSLGLAGGQETQYF
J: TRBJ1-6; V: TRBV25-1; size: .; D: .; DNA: TGTGCCAGCACGCGGGGAGCCTATAATTCACCCCTCCACTTT; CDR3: CASTRGAYNSPLHF
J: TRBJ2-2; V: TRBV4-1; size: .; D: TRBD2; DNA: TGCGCCAGCAGCGGGACTAGTTTTCCCGGGGAGCTGTTTTTT; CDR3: CASSGTSFPGELFF
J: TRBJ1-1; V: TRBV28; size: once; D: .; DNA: TGTGCCAGCAGTTTATTGGGCACTGAAGCTTTCTTT; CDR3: CASSLLGTEAFF
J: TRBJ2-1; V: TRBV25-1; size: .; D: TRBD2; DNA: TGTGCCAGCACTCCTGCTAGCGGACCTTCCTACAATGAGCAGTTCTTC; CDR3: CASTPASGPSYNEQFF
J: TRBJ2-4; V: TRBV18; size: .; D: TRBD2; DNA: TGTGCCAGCTCACCACCTACGGGGGGAACCAACAAAAACATTCAGTACTTC; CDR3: CASSPPTGGTNKNIQYF
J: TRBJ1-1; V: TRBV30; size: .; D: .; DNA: TGTGCCTGGACAACATCGTGGTGGGCAGAAGCTTTCTTT; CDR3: CAWTTSWWAEAFF
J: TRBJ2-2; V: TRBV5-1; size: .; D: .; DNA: TGCGCCAGCAGCTTGGACACCCTGAACACCGGGGAGCTGTTTTTT; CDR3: CASSLDTLNTGELFF
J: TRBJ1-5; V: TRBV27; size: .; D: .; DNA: TGTGCCAGCAGGGCCGGGGCGAAAGCTCCTAATCAGCCCCAGCATTTT; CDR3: CASRAGAKAPNQPQHF
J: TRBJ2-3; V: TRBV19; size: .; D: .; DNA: TGTGCCAGTAGTATCAGATCACCTGGCGGCACAGATACGCAGTATTTT; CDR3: CASSIRSPGGTDTQYF
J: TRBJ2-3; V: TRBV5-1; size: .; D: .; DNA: TGCGCCAGCAGCTTGTACTCGTCGGATACGCAGTATTTT; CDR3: CASSLYSSDTQYF
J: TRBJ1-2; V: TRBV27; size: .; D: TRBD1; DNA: TGTGCCACCCAGGGGGCAGATTATGGCTACACCTTC; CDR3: CATQGADYGYTF
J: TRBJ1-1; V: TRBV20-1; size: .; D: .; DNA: TGCAGTGCTAGCAGTGCCTCTGAAGCTTTCTTT; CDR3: CSASSASEAFF
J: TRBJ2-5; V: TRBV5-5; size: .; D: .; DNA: TGTGCCAGCAGCTTGGGACCCGCATCTGGGGAGACCCAGTACTTC; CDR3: CASSLGPASGETQYF
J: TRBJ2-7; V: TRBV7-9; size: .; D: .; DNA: TGTGCCAGCAGCTATCAGGGGACCCCTTACGAGCAGTACTTC; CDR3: CASSYQGTPYEQYF
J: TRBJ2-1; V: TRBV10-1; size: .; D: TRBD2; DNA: TGCGCCAGCAGTGCCGCTAGCGGGAACTACAATGAGCAGTTCTTC; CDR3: CASSAASGNYNEQFF
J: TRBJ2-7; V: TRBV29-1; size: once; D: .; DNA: TGCATCTTACAAATCCTCGGAGGGGTGGCCTACGAGCAGTACTTC; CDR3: CILQILGGVAYEQYF
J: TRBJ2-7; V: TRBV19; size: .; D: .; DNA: TGTGCCAGTAGGAAGGGACCTTACGAGCAGTACTTC; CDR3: CASRKGPYEQYF
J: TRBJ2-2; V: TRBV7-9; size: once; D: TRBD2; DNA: TGTGCCAGCAGCTTTCTAGCGGGAGTCCTTCTTGGGGAGCTGTTTTTT; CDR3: CASSFLAGVLLGELFF
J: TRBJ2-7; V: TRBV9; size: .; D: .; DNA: TGTGCCAGCAGCCCCGGACGGACGGTTCGACCCAGTTACGAGCAGTACTTC; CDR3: CASSPGRTVRPSYEQYF
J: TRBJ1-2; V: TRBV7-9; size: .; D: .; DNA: TGTGCCAGCAGCTTGGGCGGTGGTGGCTACACCTTC; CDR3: CASSLGGGGYTF
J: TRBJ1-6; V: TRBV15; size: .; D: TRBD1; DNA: TGTGCCACCAGCAGGGGACAGGGGTTTTCACCCCTCCACTTT; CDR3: CATSRGQGFSPLHF
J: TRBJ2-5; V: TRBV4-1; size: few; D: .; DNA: TGCGCCAGCAGCCAATCCACGGGGGCGCGGACCCAGTACTTC; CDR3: CASSQSTGARTQYF
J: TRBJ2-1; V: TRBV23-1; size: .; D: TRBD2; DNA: TGCGCCAGCAGTCAATCAATTGTGGTGGGGCTAGCGGACAATGAGCAGTTCTTC; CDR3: CASSQSIVVGLADNEQFF
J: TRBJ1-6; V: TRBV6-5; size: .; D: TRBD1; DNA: TGTGCCAGCAGAGGGACAGGGCCGAATTCACCCCTCCACTTT; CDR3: CASRGTGPNSPLHF
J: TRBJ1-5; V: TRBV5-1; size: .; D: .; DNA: TGCGCCAGCAGCTTGGACGGGGGCTACAATCAGCCCCAGCATTTT; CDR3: CASSLDGGYNQPQHF
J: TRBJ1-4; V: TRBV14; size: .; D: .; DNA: TGTGCCAGCAGCCAACGTATAACCGGTGAAAAACTGTTTTTT; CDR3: CASSQRITGEKLFF
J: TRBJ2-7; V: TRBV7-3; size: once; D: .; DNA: TGTGCCAGCAGCAGCTCAGGGGTGGGGAACTACGAGCAGTACTTC; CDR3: CASSSSGVGNYEQYF
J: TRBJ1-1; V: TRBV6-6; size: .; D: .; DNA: TGTGCCAGCAGTACCCGGTCCGACAGTACCACTGAAGCTTTCTTT; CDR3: CASSTRSDSTTEAFF
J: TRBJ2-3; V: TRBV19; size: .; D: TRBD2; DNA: TGTGCCAGTAGCGGGGGAGCGGGGGGGCCAGATACGCAGTATTTT; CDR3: CASSGGAGGPDTQYF
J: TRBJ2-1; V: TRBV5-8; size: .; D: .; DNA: TGTGCCAGCAGCCCGACGTCGGGTCACCCCATCTACAATGAGCAGTTCTTC; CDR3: CASSPTSGHPIYNEQFF
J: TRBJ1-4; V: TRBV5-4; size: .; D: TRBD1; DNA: TGTGCCAGCAGCTTGGGGGACAGGGTCAATGAAAAACTGTTTTTT; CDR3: CASSLGDRVNEKLFF
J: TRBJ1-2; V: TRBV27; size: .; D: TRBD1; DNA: TGTGCCAGTAGGAGACAGGGGGAGTATGGCTACACCTTC; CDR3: CASRRQGEYGYTF
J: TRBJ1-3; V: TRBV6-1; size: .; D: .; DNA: TGTGCCAGCCTGGGTCAGGGGTCGAACACCATATATTTT; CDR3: CASLGQGSNTIYF